The 21 T cell receptor beta chains below come from one sample, sequenced in a study of T cell clonotyping in hematopoietic cell transplantation. The method was immunoSEQ multiplex PCR; TCRdb's version includes in-frame clones alone and lacks a portion of them. The repertoire includes approximately 10,000 clones, less than 95% of them detected once, and 0.79% sits in the top ten. What was sequenced was peripheral blood mononuclear cells. The receptors originated from a woman aged 45-65 years in good health. Some clones in this sample may be carry-over from other donors' samples.

The chain has TRBV2 and TRBJ1-2; D may be TRBD1 (6 bases). The CDR3 totals 12 residues. Germline V CDR1 and CDR2: SNHLY, FYNNEI. Between the trimmed V and J ends, which lost 8 bases and 8 bases, there was a span of 15 bases. The CDR3 coding sequence is TGTGCCAGCGACAGGTCCTATGAAGGCTACACCTTC. Its translation: CASDRSYEGYTF.

The gene calls are TRBV9 and TRBJ1-6; D gene ambiguous. The V end was cut by 0 bases, the J end by 6 bases, with 7 bases between. Germline assignment: CDR1 SGDLS and CDR2 YYNGEE. This CDR3 is 14 amino acids long. The CDR3 sequence: CASSVGSVNSPLHF. The DNA for the CDR3 is TGTGCCAGCAGCGTAGGGTCAGTTAATTCACCCCTCCACTTT. Looking up the rest from reference TRBV9 and TRBJ1-6 gives the full variable domain: DSGVTQTPKHLITATGQRVTLRCSPRSGDLSVYWYQQSLDQGLQFLIQYYNGEERAKGNILERFSAQQFPDLHSELNLSSLELGDSALYFCASSVGSVNSPLHFGNGTRLTVT.

The chain has TRBV28 and TRBJ2-3, with D perhaps matching TRBD2 (5 bases). The CDR3 has 15 amino acids. Trimming shortened V by 6 bases and J by 1 base, and 14 bases separated the two germline ends. The V gene's germline CDR1 is MDHEN and CDR2 SYDVKM. CDR3 residues: CASRGGGVGTDTQYF. The CDR3 DNA follows: TGTGCCAGCAGAGGAGGTGGTGTCGGCACAGATACGCAGTATTTT.

The J gene is TRBJ1-5, the V gene TRBV7-2; the D gene is possibly TRBD1 (5 bases). Trimming pared 3 bases from V and 3 bases from J, leaving 15 bases between. This CDR3 spans 16 amino acids. Germline CDR1 is SGHTA and CDR2 is FQGNSA. The CDR3 region is CASSLEQRTNNQPQHF. CDR3 coding DNA: TGTGCCAGCAGCTTGGAACAGCGGACAAACAATCAGCCCCAGCATTTT.

The chain employs TRBV2 and TRBJ1-5; unclear D gene. Looked up from germline, CDR1 is SNHLY and CDR2 is FYNNEI. The ends were cut back, 4 bases at V and 1 base at J, with 8 bases in the middle. CDR3 length: 14 residues. In nucleotides, the CDR3 is TGTGCCAGCAGTGTGGGTATAAGCAATCAGCCCCAGCATTTT. It codes for CASSVGISNQPQHF.

This chain uses TRBV7-2 with TRBJ2-7, with 8 bases aligning to TRBD2. The CDR3 runs 14 residues. Trimming removed 5 bases from V and 3 bases from J; junction bases left unmatched: 6. CDR1 is SGHTA and CDR2 is FQGNSA in the germline V gene. The CDR3 sequence is CASSRRGGGYEQYF. CDR3 coding DNA: TGTGCCAGCAGCCGCCGGGGGGGAGGCTACGAGCAGTACTTC. The complete variable domain, with remaining parts taken from reference TRBV7-2 and TRBJ2-7, reads GAGVSQSPSNKVTEKGKDVELRCDPISGHTALYWYRQSLGQGLEFLIYFQGNSAPDKSGLPSDRFSAERTGGSVSTLTIQRTQQEDSAVYLCASSRRGGGYEQYFGPGTRLTVT.

The CDR3 bases are TGCAGCGTTGGACCGACAGGAGATAGGGAAAAACTGTTTTTT. Residues: CSVGPTGDREKLFF. The V call is TRBV29-1, the J call TRBJ1-4, with D possibly being TRBD1 (6 bases). The V gene lost 4 bases and the J gene lost 8 bases, with 17 bases spanning the gap. Germline V gene lookup returns CDR1 SQVTM and CDR2 ANQGSEA. CDR3 length: 14 amino acids.

V is TRBV27 and J is TRBJ1-1; maybe TRBD1 (6 bases). The CDR3 totals 16 residues. The V end was cut by 1 base, the J end by 1 base, with 13 bases between. Per germline, CDR1 MNHEY and CDR2 SMNVEV (reference sequence). The chain's CDR3 is CASSLLGQGKNTEAFF. CDR3 coding DNA: TGTGCCAGCAGTTTATTAGGGCAGGGGAAGAACACTGAAGCTTTCTTT.

V gene TRBV7-2 combines with J gene TRBJ1-3, with a possible D match to TRBD1 (6 bases). Germline lookup yields CDR1 SGHTA and CDR2 FQGNSA. Trimming took 5 bases from V and 8 from J, leaving 13 bases between them. The CDR3 sequence is 13 residues long. The DNA for the CDR3 is TGTGCCAGCAGCCCCGGAGGGGGGGACACCATATATTTT. This codes for CASSPGGGDTIYF.

This clone was counted a few times. The V call is TRBV4-2, the J call TRBJ1-3, with a tentative D call TRBD1 (6 bases). Germline CDR1 LGHNA, CDR2 YNFKEQ. The CDR3 totals 14 residues. V lost 4 bases and J lost 2, with 9 bases in between. The CDR3 here is CASSRDRTGNTIYF. The CDR3 DNA sequence: TGTGCCAGCAGCCGCGACAGGACTGGAAACACCATATATTTT.

The genes are TRBV30 and TRBJ1-5; the match to TRBD1 covers 10 bases. This CDR3 spans 19 amino acids. The ends lost 3 bases at V and 6 bases at J; junction bases unmatched: 20. CDR1 and CDR2 (germline): GTSNPN, SVGIG (reference sequence). The CDR3, as DNA: TGTGCCTGGAGCGCCGGGACAGGGGAGAATGTACGTAATCGTCAGCCCCAGCATTTT. It specifies CAWSAGTGENVRNRQPQHF.

This clone was counted between two and nine times. The V and J genes are TRBV11-2 and TRBJ1-2; D gene ambiguous. Germline CDR1 reads SGHAT; CDR2 reads FQNNGV. Trimming took 0 bases from V and 4 from J, leaving 12 bases between them. The CDR3 is made up of 15 amino acids. The CDR3 nucleotides read TGTGCCAGCAGCTTAGAGGGAGCTGGCCTCTATGGCTACACCTTC. This translates into CASSLEGAGLYGYTF.

The chain has TRBV6-5 and TRBJ1-2, with unresolved D. The germline CDR1 and CDR2 sequences are MNHEY and SVGAGI. Trimming removed 1 base from V and 0 bases from J, with 12 bases in between. The CDR3 sequence is 16 residues long. The CDR3 region is CASSYWMEAANYGYTF. The CDR3 DNA follows: TGTGCCAGCAGTTACTGGATGGAGGCAGCTAACTATGGCTACACCTTC.

This rearrangement joins TRBV5-8 to TRBJ1-6; a possible D gene is TRBD1 (5 bases). CDR1 and CDR2 (germline): SGHTS, YDEGEE. The CDR3 consists of 15 residues. Trimming removed 0 bases from V and 10 bases from J, with 14 bases in between. The CDR3 sequence: CASSLVQGARSPLHF. The CDR3 nucleotides read TGTGCCAGCAGCTTGGTTCAGGGCGCACGGTCACCCCTCCACTTT. Using reference TRBV5-8 and TRBJ1-6 for the parts outside the CDR3, the full variable domain is EAGVTQSPTHLIKTRGQQATLRCSPISGHTSVYWYQQALGLGLQFLLWYDEGEERNRGNFPPRFSGRQFPNYSSELNVNALELEDSALYLCASSLVQGARSPLHFGNGTRLTVT.

The V and J genes are TRBV28 and TRBJ2-1; D gene ambiguous. Germline assignment: CDR1 MDHEN and CDR2 SYDVKM. The CDR3 contains 15 residues. Trimming pared 3 bases from V and 8 bases from J, leaving 17 bases between. Written as DNA, the CDR3 is TGTGCCAGCAGTTTGATTCGACCTAGGAATCATGAGCAGTTCTTC. It specifies CASSLIRPRNHEQFF.

The rearrangement links TRBV28 to TRBJ1-2; D is perhaps TRBD1 (6 bases). Germline loops: CDR1 MDHEN, CDR2 SYDVKM. The CDR3 is made up of 13 amino acids. V was shortened by 11 bases and J by 1 base, with 14 bases between the two germline ends. CDR3 sequence: CAGGGQSNYGYTF. The CDR3, as DNA: TGTGCCGGGGGGGGACAAAGTAACTATGGCTACACCTTC.

V is TRBV28 and J is TRBJ2-5; D remains ambiguous. Germline loops: CDR1 MDHEN, CDR2 SYDVKM. The V end lost 1 base, the J end lost 4 bases, and 7 bases lay between the germline ends. The CDR3 has 13 residues. As DNA, the CDR3 is TGTGCCAGCAGTTTATATCGGATAGAGACCCAGTACTTC. Residues: CASSLYRIETQYF.

This clone was counted a single time. J is TRBJ2-2 and V is TRBV5-1; D might be TRBD1 (6 bases). Germline CDR1 reads SGHRS; CDR2 reads YFSETQ. The length of the CDR3 is 16 residues. V was shortened by 4 bases and J by 7 bases, with 20 bases between the two germline ends. For the CDR3, the DNA is TGCGCCAGCAGCGCCAGGGGACCCCTCGGAGTCGGGGAGCTGTTTTTT. Amino acids: CASSARGPLGVGELFF.

The genes are TRBV7-9 and TRBJ2-7; D might be TRBD1 or TRBD2, each matching 5 bases. This CDR3 has 13 residues. CDR1 and CDR2 (germline): SEHNR, FQNEAQ (reference sequence). V lost 6 bases, J lost 0 bases, and 9 bases lay in between. CDR3 DNA: TGTGCCAGCAGTCCCGGGACCTCCTACGAGCAGTACTTC. This gives the protein CASSPGTSYEQYF.

The chain employs TRBV16 and TRBJ1-5; D call uncertain. This CDR3 has 14 amino acids. V lost 2 bases to trimming and J lost 5 bases, with 10 bases between them. CDR1 is KGHSY and CDR2 is FQNENV in the germline V gene. The CDR3 is CASSQDRSYQPQHF. The CDR3 region has the DNA TGTGCCAGCAGCCAAGACCGGTCCTATCAGCCCCAGCATTTT.

This chain joins TRBV27 and TRBJ2-2; D not certain. The ends were cut back, 0 bases at V and 4 bases at J, with 9 bases in the middle. Germline CDR1 is MNHEY and CDR2 is SMNVEV (reference sequence). The CDR3 has 15 residues. As DNA, the CDR3 is TGTGCCAGCAGTTTATCGCGTCCCCCCACCGGGGAGCTGTTTTTT. This sequence encodes CASSLSRPPTGELFF.